This is a list of T cell receptor beta chains from one sample in a study of T cell repertoires in cytomegalovirus infection. These receptors have no identified antigens. TCRdb called the reads again in MiXCR, with one record for every CDR3 protein. This sample carries 340,000 or so distinct CDR3 sequences, just under 25% of them seen once, and the ten largest clones take roughly 14%. This specimen was cultured PBMCs, taken from culture after CMV antigen stimulation. These TCRs come from a human donor in good health (CMV status not recorded). Some clones in this sample may be carry-over from other donors' samples. The CDR3 runs from the conserved cysteine through the conserved F or W. A D gene is named only where the DNA matches it firmly. Some rows mark clone size as missing; the rest say once, few, many or name a class of expanded clone.

abundance: many; j_gene: TRBJ2-1; d_gene: TRBD2; v_gene: TRBV7-3; CDR3nt: TGTGCCAGCAGCTTAGGGACTAGCGGGAGTGATGAGCAGTTCTTC; CDR3aa: CASSLGTSGSDEQFF
abundance: -; j_gene: TRBJ2-7; d_gene: -; v_gene: TRBV15; CDR3nt: TGTGCCACCAGCAGTGTTCCGTGGGTGGAGACCTACGAGCAGTACTTC; CDR3aa: CATSSVPWVETYEQYF
abundance: few; j_gene: TRBJ2-1; d_gene: TRBD2; v_gene: TRBV29-1; CDR3nt: TGCAGCGTTGGCGGGAGGGGGTTGCAGGAGCAGTTCTTC; CDR3aa: CSVGGRGLQEQFF
abundance: few; j_gene: TRBJ2-1; d_gene: TRBD2; v_gene: TRBV20-1; CDR3nt: TGCAGTGCTCCCCGGACTAGCGGGGTCTACAATGAGCAGTTCTTC; CDR3aa: CSAPRTSGVYNEQFF
abundance: few; j_gene: TRBJ2-1; d_gene: -; v_gene: TRBV6-5; CDR3nt: TGTGCCAGCAGTTACGGATCACGGGGCAGCTGGCATGAGCAGTTCTTC; CDR3aa: CASSYGSRGSWHEQFF
abundance: few; j_gene: TRBJ1-2; d_gene: -; v_gene: TRBV4-3; CDR3nt: TGCGCCAGCAGCCCCTCGTTTAGTTCCGACTATGGCTACACCTTC; CDR3aa: CASSPSFSSDYGYTF
abundance: many; j_gene: TRBJ1-1; d_gene: -; v_gene: TRBV20-1; CDR3nt: TGCAGTGCTTATAGGGGCGCCGGGAACACTGAAGCTTTCTTT; CDR3aa: CSAYRGAGNTEAFF
abundance: -; j_gene: TRBJ2-1; d_gene: TRBD2; v_gene: TRBV19; CDR3nt: TGTGCCAGTAGTATCTGGACTAGCCAATACAATGAGCAGTTCTTC; CDR3aa: CASSIWTSQYNEQFF
abundance: many; j_gene: TRBJ2-3; d_gene: TRBD2; v_gene: TRBV7-2; CDR3nt: TGTGCCAGCAGCTTAGGTCGGACTAGCGGTACAGATACGCAGTATTTT; CDR3aa: CASSLGRTSGTDTQYF
abundance: -; j_gene: TRBJ2-1; d_gene: -; v_gene: TRBV20-1; CDR3nt: TGCAGTGCTAGAGATCAAGGCCAGGGCGATGAGCAGTTCTTC; CDR3aa: CSARDQGQGDEQFF
abundance: -; j_gene: TRBJ1-1; d_gene: TRBD1; v_gene: TRBV5-8; CDR3nt: TGTGCCAGCAGCTTGGCCGGGACAGGGACTGAAGCTTTCTTT; CDR3aa: CASSLAGTGTEAFF
abundance: few; j_gene: TRBJ1-4; d_gene: -; v_gene: TRBV27; CDR3nt: TGTGCCAGCAGTCCCAGGGCAACTAATGAAAAACTGTTTTTT; CDR3aa: CASSPRATNEKLFF
abundance: few; j_gene: TRBJ1-4; d_gene: TRBD1; v_gene: TRBV11-1; CDR3nt: TGTGCCAGCAGCAACCCGACAGGGTATGGTGAAAAACTGTTTTTT; CDR3aa: CASSNPTGYGEKLFF
abundance: many; j_gene: TRBJ1-4; d_gene: -; v_gene: TRBV5-8; CDR3nt: TGTGCCAGCAGCGTGCATAGGGATGAAAAACTGTTTTTT; CDR3aa: CASSVHRDEKLFF
abundance: few; j_gene: TRBJ2-4; d_gene: TRBD2; v_gene: TRBV4-1; CDR3nt: TGCGCCAGCAGCCCCCCCGCACTAGCGGGAGACAACATTCAGTACTTC; CDR3aa: CASSPPALAGDNIQYF
abundance: few; j_gene: TRBJ2-5; d_gene: -; v_gene: TRBV9; CDR3nt: TGTGCCAGCAGCCAGACAGTAGCGGAGACCCAGTACTTC; CDR3aa: CASSQTVAETQYF
abundance: -; j_gene: TRBJ1-4; d_gene: -; v_gene: TRBV5-1; CDR3nt: TGCGCCAGCAGCGACGGAGTTACAACTAATGAAAAACTGTTTTTT; CDR3aa: CASSDGVTTNEKLFF
abundance: many; j_gene: TRBJ2-3; d_gene: TRBD2; v_gene: TRBV7-2; CDR3nt: TGTGCCAGCAGCTTTCCGGGACTAGCGGGAGCAGATACGCAGTATTTT; CDR3aa: CASSFPGLAGADTQYF
abundance: -; j_gene: TRBJ1-2; d_gene: -; v_gene: TRBV7-2; CDR3nt: TGTGCCAGCAGCCCCGTTAGGAGAGCTAACTATGGCTACACCTTC; CDR3aa: CASSPVRRANYGYTF
abundance: -; j_gene: TRBJ1-1; d_gene: -; v_gene: TRBV11-3; CDR3nt: TGTGCCAGCAGCTTTGGGGGTGAAGCTTTCTTT; CDR3aa: CASSFGGEAFF